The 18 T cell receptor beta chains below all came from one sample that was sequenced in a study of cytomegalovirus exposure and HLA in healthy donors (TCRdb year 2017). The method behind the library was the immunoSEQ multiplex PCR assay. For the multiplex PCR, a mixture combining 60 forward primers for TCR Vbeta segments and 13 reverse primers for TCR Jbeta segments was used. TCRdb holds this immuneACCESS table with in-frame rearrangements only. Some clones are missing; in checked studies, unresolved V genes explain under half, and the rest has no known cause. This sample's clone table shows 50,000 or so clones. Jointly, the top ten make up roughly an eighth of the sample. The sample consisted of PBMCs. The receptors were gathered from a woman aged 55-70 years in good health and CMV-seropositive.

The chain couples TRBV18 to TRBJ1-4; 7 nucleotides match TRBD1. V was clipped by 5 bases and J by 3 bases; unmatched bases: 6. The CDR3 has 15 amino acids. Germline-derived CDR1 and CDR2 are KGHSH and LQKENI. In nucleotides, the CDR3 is TGTGCCAGCTCATCCAAGGGGGCCTCTAATGAAAAACTGTTTTTT. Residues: CASSSKGASNEKLFF. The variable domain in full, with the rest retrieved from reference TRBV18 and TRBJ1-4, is NAGVMQNPRHLVRRRGQEARLRCSPMKGHSHVYWYRQLPEEGLKFMVYLQKENIIDESGMPKERFSAEFPKEGPSILRIQQVVRGDSAAYFCASSSKGASNEKLFFGSGTQLSVL.

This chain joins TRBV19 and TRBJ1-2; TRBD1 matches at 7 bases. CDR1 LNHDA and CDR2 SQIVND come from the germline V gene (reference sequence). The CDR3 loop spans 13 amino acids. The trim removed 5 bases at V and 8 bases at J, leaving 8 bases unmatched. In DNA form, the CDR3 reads TGTGCCAGTAGTCCCCGACAGGGCGGAGGCTACACCTTC. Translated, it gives CASSPRQGGGYTF.

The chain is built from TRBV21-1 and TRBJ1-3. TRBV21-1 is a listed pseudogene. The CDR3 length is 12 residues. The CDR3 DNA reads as TGTGCCAGCAGCAATAAAGGAAACACCATATATTTT. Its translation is CASSNKGNTIYF.

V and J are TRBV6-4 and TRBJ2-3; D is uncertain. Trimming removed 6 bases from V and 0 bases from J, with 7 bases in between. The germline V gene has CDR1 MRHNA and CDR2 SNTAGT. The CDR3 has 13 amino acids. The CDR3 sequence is CASRAPSTDTQYF. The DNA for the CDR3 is TGTGCCAGCAGGGCCCCTAGCACAGATACGCAGTATTTT.

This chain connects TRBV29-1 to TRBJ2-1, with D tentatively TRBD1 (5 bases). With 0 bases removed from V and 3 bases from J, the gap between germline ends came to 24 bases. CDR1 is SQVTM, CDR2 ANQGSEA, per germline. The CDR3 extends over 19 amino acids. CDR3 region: CSVEDLPGLHRFLYNEQFF. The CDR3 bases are TGCAGCGTTGAAGACCTTCCAGGGCTGCACCGTTTCCTCTACAATGAGCAGTTCTTC.

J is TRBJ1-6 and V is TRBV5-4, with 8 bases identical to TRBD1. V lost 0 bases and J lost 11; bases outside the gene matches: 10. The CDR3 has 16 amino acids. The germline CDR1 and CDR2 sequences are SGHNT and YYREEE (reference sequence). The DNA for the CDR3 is TGTGCCAGCAGCTTGGACGGGACAGGCTACGCGGCACCCCTCCACTTT. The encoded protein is CASSLDGTGYAAPLHF.

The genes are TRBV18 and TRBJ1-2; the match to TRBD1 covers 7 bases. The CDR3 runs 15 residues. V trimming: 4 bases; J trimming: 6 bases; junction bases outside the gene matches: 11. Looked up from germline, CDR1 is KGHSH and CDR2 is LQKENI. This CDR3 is CASSQAPDRIHGYTF. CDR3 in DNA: TGTGCCAGCTCACAAGCCCCGGACAGGATCCATGGCTACACCTTC.

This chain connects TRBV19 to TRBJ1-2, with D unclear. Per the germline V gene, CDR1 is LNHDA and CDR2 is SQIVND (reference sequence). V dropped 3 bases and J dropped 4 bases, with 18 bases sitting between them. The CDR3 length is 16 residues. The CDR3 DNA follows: TGTGCCAGTAGTATTATAAGGGAGATGGGGATCTATGGCTACACCTTC. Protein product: CASSIIREMGIYGYTF.

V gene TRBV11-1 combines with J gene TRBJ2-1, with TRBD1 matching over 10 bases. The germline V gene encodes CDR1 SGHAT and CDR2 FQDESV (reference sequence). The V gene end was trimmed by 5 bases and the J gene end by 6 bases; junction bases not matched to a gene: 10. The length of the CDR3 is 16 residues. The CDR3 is CASSTHRDRGPNEQFF. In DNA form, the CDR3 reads TGTGCCAGCAGCACCCACCGGGACAGGGGTCCCAATGAGCAGTTCTTC.

The chain's CDR3 is CASSPSERGDFPEQYF. CDR3 DNA sequence: TGTGCCAGCAGTCCCAGCGAGCGGGGGGACTTCCCCGAGCAGTACTTC. The chain joins TRBV6-6 to TRBJ2-7, with TRBD2 identical over 9 bases. The V gene end was trimmed by 5 bases and the J gene end by 6 bases; junction bases not matched to a gene: 14. There are 16 residues in the CDR3. The V gene's germline CDR1 is MNHNY and CDR2 SVGAGI (reference sequence).

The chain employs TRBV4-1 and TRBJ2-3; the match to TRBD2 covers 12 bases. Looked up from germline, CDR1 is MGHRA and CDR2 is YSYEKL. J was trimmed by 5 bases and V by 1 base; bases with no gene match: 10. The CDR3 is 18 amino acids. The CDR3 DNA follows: TGCGCCAGCAGCCAAGGTGGTGCTAGCGGGGGGGTACAAGATACGCAGTATTTT. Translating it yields CASSQGGASGGVQDTQYF.

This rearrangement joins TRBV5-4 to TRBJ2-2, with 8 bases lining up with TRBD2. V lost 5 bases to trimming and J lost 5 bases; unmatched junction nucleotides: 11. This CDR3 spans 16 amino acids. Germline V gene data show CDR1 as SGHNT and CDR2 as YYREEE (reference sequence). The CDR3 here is CASSPGGRGGTGELFF. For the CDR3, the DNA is TGTGCCAGCAGTCCTGGGGGACGGGGGGGGACCGGGGAGCTGTTTTTT.

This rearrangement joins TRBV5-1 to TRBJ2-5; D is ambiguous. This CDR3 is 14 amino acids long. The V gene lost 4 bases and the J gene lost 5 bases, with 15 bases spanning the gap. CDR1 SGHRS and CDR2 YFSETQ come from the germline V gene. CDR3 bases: TGCGCCAGCAGCCGCAAACCTAGAGTTGAGACCCAGTACTTC. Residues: CASSRKPRVETQYF.

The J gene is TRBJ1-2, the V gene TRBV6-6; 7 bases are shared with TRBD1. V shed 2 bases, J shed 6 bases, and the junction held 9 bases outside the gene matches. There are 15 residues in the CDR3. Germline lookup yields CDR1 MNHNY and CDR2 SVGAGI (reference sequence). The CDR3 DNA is TGTGCCAGCAGTTACCGGACAGGCCTATGGGATGGCTACACCTTC. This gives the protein CASSYRTGLWDGYTF.

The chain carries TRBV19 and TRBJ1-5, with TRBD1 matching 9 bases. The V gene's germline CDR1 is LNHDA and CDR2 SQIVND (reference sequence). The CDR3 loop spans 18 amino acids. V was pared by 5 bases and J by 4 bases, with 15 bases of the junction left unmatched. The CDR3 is CASSSQSGQGTRNQPQHF. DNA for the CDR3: TGTGCCAGTAGTTCTCAGTCGGGACAGGGAACACGGAATCAGCCCCAGCATTTT.

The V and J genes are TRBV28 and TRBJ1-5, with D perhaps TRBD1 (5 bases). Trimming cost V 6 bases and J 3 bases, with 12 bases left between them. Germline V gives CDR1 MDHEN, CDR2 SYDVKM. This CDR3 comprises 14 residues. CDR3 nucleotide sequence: TGTGCCAGCAGCCTTCCAGGGAACAATCAGCCCCAGCATTTT. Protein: CASSLPGNNQPQHF.

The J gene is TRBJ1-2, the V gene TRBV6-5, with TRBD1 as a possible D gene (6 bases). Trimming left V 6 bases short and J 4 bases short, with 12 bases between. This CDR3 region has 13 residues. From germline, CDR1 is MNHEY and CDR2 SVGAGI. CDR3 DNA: TGTGCCAGCAGGGGCGCAGGGGTCTATGGCTACACCTTC. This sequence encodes CASRGAGVYGYTF.

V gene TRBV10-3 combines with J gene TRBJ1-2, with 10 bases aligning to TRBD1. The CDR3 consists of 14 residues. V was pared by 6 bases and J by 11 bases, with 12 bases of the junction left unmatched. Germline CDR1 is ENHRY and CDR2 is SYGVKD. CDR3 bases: TGTGCCATCAGACCGGACAGGGGGACAGTAGAATACACCTTC. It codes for CAIRPDRGTVEYTF.